These 27 T cell receptor beta chains originate from one sample sequenced in a study of regulatory T cells in long-lasting Graves disease. Time point defined: newly diagnosed GD, antithyroid drugs for less than 3 months. PBMC-extracted RNA yielded the TCR library. According to the study, TCR beta libraries were built with iRepertoire HTBI primers and CDR3-region Arm-PCR. Each CDR3 protein is one row after TCRdb ran MiXCR on the multiplex PCR reads. The sample consists of over 500,000 distinct CDR3 sequences, 16% of them appearing once. This sample also appeared in a second study, on T cells in Graves' hyperthyroidism and ophthalmopathy.

The sequenced sample was peripheral blood mononuclear cells (PBMCs), obtained at new diagnosis, from a patient treated with antithyroid drugs. The receptors here all came from a man aged 18 to 29 with Graves disease.

The chain recombines TRBV27 with TRBJ1-2; D is perhaps TRBD1 (6 bases). V was pared by 6 bases and J by 4 bases, with 18 bases between. This CDR3 has 15 residues. Germline V CDR1 and CDR2: MNHEY, SMNVEV (reference sequence). The chain's CDR3 is CASSPGTTIPYGYTF. CDR3 DNA: TGTGCCAGCAGCCCCGGGACAACCATTCCCTATGGCTACACCTTC.

This clonotype has a count of ten or more. V is TRBV12-3 or TRBV12-4 and J is TRBJ2-2; 12 bases are a match to TRBD2. The CDR3 has 16 amino acids. V gave up 4 bases and J gave up 5 bases; unmatched junction bases: 5. DNA for the CDR3: TGTGCCAGCAGTTCGCTAGCGGGAGGGCCAACCGGGGAGCTGTTTTTT. It encodes CASSSLAGGPTGELFF.

This clonotype has a handful of counts. This chain connects TRBV7-9 to TRBJ2-7, with 9 positions matching TRBD1. J was trimmed by 7 bases and V by 3 bases; bases with no gene match: 13. CDR1 SEHNR and CDR2 FQNEAQ come from the germline V gene (reference sequence). CDR3 length equals 16 residues. Here the CDR3 DNA reads TGTGCCAGCAGCTTCCGGTTGCAGACAGGGGGTCCGGAGCAGTACTTC. The encoded protein is CASSFRLQTGGPEQYF.

This clonotype was counted a few times. This chain joins TRBV12-5 and TRBJ1-3; D unclear. CDR1 is LGHNT and CDR2 is FRNRAP in the germline V gene. V was clipped by 5 bases and J by 8 bases, with 10 bases between them. This CDR3 spans 12 amino acids. The CDR3 is CASGPPGHTIYF. DNA of the CDR3: TGTGCTAGTGGTCCCCCGGGTCACACCATATATTTT.

This clonotype was counted many times. V usage is TRBV14 and J usage is TRBJ2-7, with 10 bases lining up with TRBD2. Germline V CDR1 and CDR2: SGHDN, FVKESK. The CDR3 extends over 19 amino acids. The trim removed 3 bases at V and 2 bases at J, leaving 16 bases unmatched. CDR3 nucleotides: TGTGCCAGCAGCCAGTCCTCGGCTAGCGGGAGTAGTGTTCCCTACGAGCAGTACTTC. Amino acids: CASSQSSASGSSVPYEQYF. Full variable domain (remainder filled in from reference TRBV14 and TRBJ2-7): EAGVTQFPSHSVIEKGQTVTLRCDPISGHDNLYWYRRVMGKEIKFLLHFVKESKQDESGMPNNRFLAERTGGTYSTLKVQPAELEDSGVYFCASSQSSASGSSVPYEQYFGPGTRLTVT.

This clonotype was seen more than once but under ten times. With a much larger clone just one base away, this may be a read error. The chain joins TRBV12-3 or TRBV12-4 to TRBJ2-7; D possibly uses TRBD1 or TRBD2 (5 bases each). The V end lost 0 bases, the J end lost 5 bases, and 14 bases lay between the germline ends. The CDR3 consists of 15 residues. The CDR3 coding sequence is TGTGCCAGCAGTTTAGCAGGGGACCACGGGGACGAGCAGTACTTC. It is translated as CASSLAGDHGDEQYF.

V and J are TRBV19 and TRBJ2-2; perhaps TRBD2 as D (6 bases). Germline-derived CDR1 and CDR2 are LNHDA and SQIVND (reference sequence). V shed 5 bases and J shed 7 bases, with 14 bases lying between them. The CDR3 totals 14 residues. The CDR3 DNA sequence: TGTGCCAGTAGTTCCTATCAGGGACTCGGGGAGCTGTTTTTT. Translation gives CASSSYQGLGELFF.

Only one count was recorded for this clonotype. Just one base apart from a much larger clone, this may be a read error. This rearrangement joins TRBV11-2 to TRBJ2-7; TRBD1 is a possible D gene (6 bases). Germline V gives CDR1 SGHAT, CDR2 FQNNGV. Deletions cut 4 bases from V and 2 bases from J, with 15 bases between. The CDR3 spans 15 residues. In nucleotides, the CDR3 is TGTGCCAGCAGCTCCCTTTCGGGGACACCCTACGAGCAGTACTTC. Amino acid sequence: CASSSLSGTPYEQYF.

This clonotype was counted many times. The chain has TRBV6-1 and TRBJ2-3; D is undetermined. The germline V gene encodes CDR1 MNHNS and CDR2 SASEGT. Trimming stripped 5 bases from V and 0 bases from J, with 12 bases between. This CDR3 is 15 amino acids long. CDR3 sequence: CASSRVQSSTDTQYF. CDR3 coding DNA: TGTGCCAGCAGTAGAGTACAGAGCAGCACAGATACGCAGTATTTT.

The V gene is TRBV28, the J gene TRBJ2-5; maybe TRBD2 (5 bases). Looked up from germline, CDR1 is MDHEN and CDR2 is SYDVKM. This CDR3 has 16 residues. V was trimmed by 1 base and J by 2 bases, leaving 14 bases between them. DNA for the CDR3: TGTGCCAGCAGTTTATACTCTAGCACCTCTCAAGAGACCCAGTACTTC. It specifies CASSLYSSTSQETQYF. Using reference TRBV28 and TRBJ2-5 for the parts outside the CDR3, the full variable domain is DVKVTQSSRYLVKRTGEKVFLECVQDMDHENMFWYRQDPGLGLRLIYFSYDVKMKEKGDIPEGYSVSREKKERFSLILESASTNQTSMYLCASSLYSSTSQETQYFGPGTRLLVL.

Ten or more counts support this clonotype. The V call is TRBV27, the J call TRBJ2-1; tentatively, D is TRBD1 or TRBD2 (5 bases each). Trimming cost V 0 bases and J 8 bases, with 11 bases left between them. CDR1 MNHEY and CDR2 SMNVEV come from the germline V gene (reference sequence). The CDR3 has 14 amino acids. The CDR3 loop reads CASSLSSGRDEQFF. The CDR3 nucleotides are TGTGCCAGCAGTTTATCTTCAGGGAGAGATGAGCAGTTCTTC.

This chain links TRBV7-2 with TRBJ2-5; 8 bases map to TRBD1. The V segment lost 5 bases and the J segment 8 bases; nucleotides outside the gene matches: 22. This CDR3 has 18 amino acids. CDR1 is SGHTA and CDR2 is FQGNSA in the germline V gene. The CDR3 sequence: CASSPALDRESQEITQYF. CDR3 DNA sequence: TGTGCCAGCAGCCCTGCCCTGGACAGGGAAAGTCAAGAGATCACCCAGTACTTC.

This clonotype was counted ten times or more. The chain has TRBV6-1 and TRBJ2-7; D may be TRBD1 or TRBD2 (5 bases each). Germline CDR1 reads MNHNS; CDR2 reads SASEGT. The ends were cut back, 7 bases at V and 0 bases at J, with 16 bases in the middle. The CDR3 contains 15 residues. The CDR3 spells CASTAGTVSSYEQYF. DNA of the CDR3: TGTGCCAGCACCGCTGGGACGGTAAGCTCCTACGAGCAGTACTTC.

The genes are TRBV19 and TRBJ2-3; D could derive from TRBD1 or TRBD2 (5 bases each). Trimming pared 5 bases from V and 3 bases from J, leaving 12 bases between. This CDR3 comprises 14 residues. Germline V gene data show CDR1 as LNHDA and CDR2 as SQIVND (reference sequence). CDR3 coding DNA: TGTGCCAGTAGTTGGGGACGGTTGACAGATACGCAGTATTTT. Residues: CASSWGRLTDTQYF.

The genes are TRBV20-1 and TRBJ2-3; TRBD1 aligns across 12 bases. V shed 5 bases and J 3 bases; nucleotides not matched to a gene: 9. The CDR3 spans 16 residues. Germline V gives CDR1 DFQATT, CDR2 SNEGSKA (reference sequence). Written as DNA, the CDR3 is TGCAGTGCTCGGGGACAGGGGGCGCGTTTGACAGATACGCAGTATTTT. Translated, it gives CSARGQGARLTDTQYF.

The table lists this clonotype with many counts. The chain recombines TRBV5-1 with TRBJ2-1; 7 bases align to TRBD1. The CDR3 sequence is 14 residues long. The V gene end was trimmed by 4 bases and the J gene end by 7 bases; junction bases not matched to a gene: 8. Germline CDR1 is SGHRS and CDR2 is YFSETQ. In DNA form, the CDR3 reads TGCGCCAGCAGCCGCCGGGACAGAGCAAATGAGCAGTTCTTC. Protein sequence: CASSRRDRANEQFF.

This rearrangement joins TRBV5-1 to TRBJ1-2; no firm D call. V lost 0 bases to trimming and J lost 0 bases, with 9 bases between them. The germline CDR1 and CDR2 sequences are SGHRS and YFSETQ. This CDR3 is 15 amino acids long. The CDR3 sequence: CASSLGDGANYGYTF. DNA of the CDR3: TGCGCCAGCAGCTTGGGCGACGGGGCTAACTATGGCTACACCTTC.

The chain couples TRBV5-1 to TRBJ2-1; 11 bases align to TRBD2. With 4 bases clipped from V and 9 bases from J, the junction kept 6 bases outside the gene matches. The CDR3 is 14 amino acids. Germline V CDR1 and CDR2: SGHRS, YFSETQ. The CDR3 loop is CASSDTGTSGEQFF. The CDR3 DNA sequence: TGCGCCAGCAGCGATACCGGGACTAGCGGTGAGCAGTTCTTC.

Comment on this clonotype: A read error may account for a junction end that differs from germline. The genes are TRBV5-1 and TRBJ2-2; 10 bases agree with TRBD1. This CDR3 contains 19 residues. The germline V gene encodes CDR1 SGHRS and CDR2 YFSETQ. The CDR3 spells CASSLDYRGQGSNAGELFF. The CDR3 DNA sequence: TGCGCCAGCAGCTTGGATTATAGGGGACAGGGGTCGAACGCCGGGGAGCTGTTTTTT.

This clonotype has at least ten counts. The CDR3 region has the DNA TGTGCCAGCAGTTTTCGGGGGATCACCGGGGAGCTGTTTTTT. Its protein is CASSFRGITGELFF. This sequence joins TRBV12-3 or TRBV12-4 and TRBJ2-2; perhaps TRBD2 as D (6 bases). With 3 bases removed from V and 4 bases from J, the gap between germline ends came to 9 bases. There are 14 residues in the CDR3.

The V call is TRBV6-2 or TRBV6-3, the J call TRBJ2-7, with 10 nucleotides matching TRBD1. Trimming removed 4 bases from V and 7 bases from J; junction bases left unmatched: 13. The CDR3 is 16 amino acids. Germline values: CDR1 MNHEY, CDR2 SVGEGT. DNA of the CDR3: TGTGCCAGCAGTTTGGGTACCGGGACAGGGGCACGAGAGCAGTACTTC. It encodes CASSLGTGTGAREQYF.

This clonotype was detected many times. The chain has TRBV7-9 and TRBJ2-3, with 9 nucleotides matching TRBD2. The CDR3 is made up of 16 amino acids. Germline trimming cut 3 bases from V and 2 bases from J; bases unmatched to any gene: 6. Germline assignment: CDR1 SEHNR and CDR2 FQNEAQ (reference sequence). The CDR3 coding sequence is TGTGCCAGCAGCTTGGCCAGCGGGGGGAACACAGATACGCAGTATTTT. Translation gives CASSLASGGNTDTQYF.

This clonotype was detected many times. The chain has TRBV2 and TRBJ2-1; 7 bases match TRBD2. This CDR3 has 14 residues. V gave up 6 bases and J gave up 5 bases; unmatched junction bases: 7. Germline values: CDR1 SNHLY, CDR2 FYNNEI. CDR3 in DNA: TGTGCCAGCAGGAGAGGTGGGACTAACAATGAGCAGTTCTTC. It is translated as CASRRGGTNNEQFF. Full variable domain (remainder filled in from reference TRBV2 and TRBJ2-1): EPEVTQTPSHQVTQMGQEVILRCVPISNHLYFYWYRQILGQKVEFLVSFYNNEISEKSEIFDDQFSVERPDGSNFTLKIRSTKLEDSAMYFCASRRGGTNNEQFFGPGTRLTVL.

Ten or more counts support this clonotype. This chain links TRBV12-3 or TRBV12-4 with TRBJ2-5; 9 positions agree with TRBD1. CDR3 length equals 14 residues. The V gene end was trimmed by 3 bases and the J gene end by 5 bases; junction bases not matched to a gene: 4. CDR3 nucleotides: TGTGCCAGCAGTTTTAACAGGGGGCAGGAGACCCAGTACTTC. Translating gives CASSFNRGQETQYF.

This clonotype was observed a single time. This chain connects TRBV7-3 to TRBJ2-7; 10 bases are a match to TRBD2. Germline-derived CDR1 and CDR2 are SGHTA and FQGTGA. The CDR3 spans 15 residues. V dropped 5 bases and J dropped 3; count of bases not matched to a gene: 7. The CDR3 DNA follows: TGTGCCAGCAGCCTACTAGCGGGAAATGGCTACGAGCAGTACTTC. Amino acid sequence: CASSLLAGNGYEQYF.

The chain is built from TRBV6-2 or TRBV6-3 and TRBJ2-3; D assignment may be TRBD1 or TRBD2 (6 bases each). The V gene lost 5 bases and the J gene lost 6 bases, with 15 bases spanning the gap. The germline V gene encodes CDR1 MNHEY and CDR2 SVGEGT. CDR3 length equals 14 residues. The CDR3 loop reads CASSEGGGRDTQYF. The CDR3 coding sequence is TGTGCCAGCAGTGAGGGGGGAGGTAGGGATACGCAGTATTTT.

At least ten counts were recorded for this clonotype. The chain recombines TRBV29-1 with TRBJ2-3; 7 nucleotides align to TRBD2. The CDR3 extends over 14 amino acids. Germline-derived CDR1 and CDR2 are SQVTM and ANQGSEA. V dropped 5 bases and J dropped 2; count of bases not matched to a gene: 7. The CDR3 DNA reads as TGCAGCGTTTCTGGCGGGAGCCTCACAGATACGCAGTATTTT. This codes for CSVSGGSLTDTQYF.